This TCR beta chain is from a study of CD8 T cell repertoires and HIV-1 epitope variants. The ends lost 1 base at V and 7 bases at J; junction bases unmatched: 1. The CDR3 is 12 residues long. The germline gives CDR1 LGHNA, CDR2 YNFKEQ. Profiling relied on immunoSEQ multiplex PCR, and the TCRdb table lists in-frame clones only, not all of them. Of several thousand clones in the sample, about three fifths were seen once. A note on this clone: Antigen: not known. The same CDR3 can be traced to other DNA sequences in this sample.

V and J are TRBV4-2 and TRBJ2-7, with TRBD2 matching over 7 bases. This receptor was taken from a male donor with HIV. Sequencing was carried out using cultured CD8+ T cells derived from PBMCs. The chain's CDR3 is CASSQAGGEQYF. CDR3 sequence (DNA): TGTGCCAGCAGCCAAGCCGGGGGGGAGCAGTACTTC.